This entry lists 6 T cell receptor beta chains sequenced from one sample in a study of CD8 T cells in Susac syndrome. The RNA, about 0.45 to 1 ug, was put through reverse transcription using random hexamers. TCRdb re-called the immunoSEQ multiplex PCR reads with MiXCR, one entry per CDR3 protein. The sample holds around 59,000 distinct CDR3 sequences; more than 90% are singletons and the top ten take roughly 0.2%. The sample consisted of CD8+ T cells from PBMCs. These receptor sequences come from a human donor in good health.

The chain links TRBV5-6 to TRBJ2-2, with TRBD1 matching 9 bases. In germline, CDR1 is SGHDT, CDR2 YYEEEE. Losses at the gene ends were 4 bases for V and 4 bases for J; bases not matched to a gene: 8. This CDR3 is built from 16 residues. CDR3 DNA sequence: TGTGCCAGCAGCCAAGGAGAGACAGGGGGCACCGGGGAGCTGTTTTTT. This codes for CASSQGETGGTGELFF.

This sequence joins TRBV25-1 and TRBJ1-1; D uncertain. This CDR3 is built from 11 residues. Germline CDR1 is MGHDK and CDR2 is SYGVNS. The germline V and J ends were trimmed by 8 bases and 7 bases, with 11 bases remaining between them. CDR3 loop: CASATTLEAFF. DNA for the CDR3: TGTGCCAGCGCCACGACACTTGAAGCTTTCTTT.

The chain is built from TRBV11-2 and TRBJ2-2; 14 nucleotides match TRBD2. Germline values: CDR1 SGHAT, CDR2 FQNNGV. With 5 bases clipped from V and 5 bases from J, the junction kept 7 bases outside the gene matches. The CDR3 is 17 amino acids. The CDR3: CASSRTSGGPGTGELFF. The CDR3 DNA is TGTGCCAGCAGCCGGACTAGCGGGGGGCCAGGAACCGGGGAGCTGTTTTTT.

This sequence joins TRBV7-3 and TRBJ2-2; D possibly corresponds to TRBD1 (5 bases). Germline CDR1 and CDR2: SGHTA and FQGTGA. The CDR3 contains 15 residues. The V end lost 5 bases, the J end lost 5 bases, and 15 bases lay between the germline ends. The CDR3 protein is CASSISTAATGELFF. CDR3 DNA: TGTGCCAGCAGCATTTCGACAGCCGCGACCGGGGAGCTGTTTTTT.

The rearrangement links TRBV7-9 to TRBJ2-6, with D possibly matching TRBD1 (6 bases). This CDR3 comprises 17 residues. Trimming shortened V by 4 bases and J by 2 bases, and 15 bases separated the two germline ends. The germline V gene encodes CDR1 SEHNR and CDR2 FQNEAQ (reference sequence). The CDR3 DNA sequence: TGTGCCAGCAGCTCCGTAATAGGGGGTCCTGGGGCCAACGTCCTGACTTTC. Translation: CASSSVIGGPGANVLTF.

The chain uses TRBV6-6 and TRBJ2-3; D is uncertain. V was cut by 7 bases and J by 2 bases, with 13 bases left in between. This CDR3 spans 14 amino acids. Per germline, CDR1 MNHNY and CDR2 SVGAGI (reference sequence). In DNA form, the CDR3 reads TGTGCCAGCATGTGGGCAGATGACACAGATACGCAGTATTTT. Its translation is CASMWADDTDTQYF.